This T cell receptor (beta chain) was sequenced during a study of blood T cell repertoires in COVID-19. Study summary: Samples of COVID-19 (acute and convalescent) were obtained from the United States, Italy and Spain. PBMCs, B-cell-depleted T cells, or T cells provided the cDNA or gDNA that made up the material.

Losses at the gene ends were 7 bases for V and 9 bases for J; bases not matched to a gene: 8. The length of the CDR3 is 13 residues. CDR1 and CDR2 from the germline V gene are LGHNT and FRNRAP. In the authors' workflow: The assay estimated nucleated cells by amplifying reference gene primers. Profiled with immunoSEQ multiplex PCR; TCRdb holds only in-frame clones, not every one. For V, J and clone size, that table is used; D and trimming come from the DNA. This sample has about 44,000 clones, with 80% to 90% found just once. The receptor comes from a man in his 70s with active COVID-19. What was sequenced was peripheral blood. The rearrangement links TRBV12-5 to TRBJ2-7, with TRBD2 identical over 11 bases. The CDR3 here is CASALSGGALQYF. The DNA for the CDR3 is TGTGCTAGTGCCCTTAGCGGGGGGGCCCTGCAGTACTTC.